One sample yielded the 15 T cell receptor beta chains listed below, sequenced in a study of T-cell reconstitution after alpha-beta-depleted transplantation in children (dated by TCRdb to about 2016). Explained via the paper, the treatment or condition label denotes: allogeneic hematopoietic cell transplantation with graft depleted of TCRalphabeta T cells and CD19 B cells. Library method: PCR. TCRdb names Illumina HiSeq 2500 as the instrument used. To normalize quantification of the TCRbeta repertoire, the TCR libraries were built with molecular barcoding that relied on unique molecular identifiers. In-frame beta chains were kept once TCRdb had trimmed the public reads at Q25 with fastp and called clones with MiXCR. Rows matching on CDR3 protein sequence are summarized as one entry with the most common DNA and genes. The sample table lists more than 75,000 distinct CDR3 sequences, around a quarter of them with a count of one. In total, the top ten clones hold about 20% of the sample.

This specimen was PBMCs, taken before TCRalphabeta/CD19-depleted stem cell transplant. The receptors come from a boy between 2 and 15 years old with acute lymphoblastic leukemia, due to receive a stem cell transplant.

The gene calls are TRBV6-1 and TRBJ1-5, with D hard to call. The V end was cut by 6 bases, the J end by 9 bases, with 18 bases between. The CDR3 is made up of 14 amino acids. Germline CDR1 is MNHNS and CDR2 is SASEGT. The CDR3 reads CASSDNPNQMPQHF. The CDR3 bases are TGTGCCAGCAGCGACAACCCCAATCAAATGCCCCAGCATTTT.

The chain links TRBV3-1 to TRBJ1-3, with D maybe TRBD1 (6 bases). The germline CDR1 and CDR2 sequences are LGHDT and YNNKEL (reference sequence). Trimming stripped 4 bases from V and 4 bases from J, with 14 bases between. This CDR3 comprises 15 residues. For the CDR3, the DNA is TGTGCCAGCAGCCCAAGGGGGGGGAACGGAAACACCATATATTTT. Its protein product is CASSPRGGNGNTIYF.

This clonotype was found a few times. The J gene is TRBJ1-1, the V gene TRBV12-3 or TRBV12-4; D might be TRBD1 (6 bases). V lost 5 bases to trimming and J lost 5 bases, with 15 bases between them. CDR3 size: 14 residues. The CDR3 nucleotides read TGTGCCAGCAGTATCAGAGGGGGGGAAACTGAAGCTTTCTTT. Translated: CASSIRGGETEAFF.

The CDR3 loop is CASSLMAEQFF. CDR3 DNA sequence: TGTGCCAGCAGTTTAATGGCGGAGCAGTTCTTC. V and J are TRBV12-3 or TRBV12-4 and TRBJ2-1; D is unresolved. Deletions cut 2 bases from V and 10 bases from J, with 6 bases between. CDR3 length: 11 amino acids.

CDR3 nucleotides: TGCGCCAGCAGCCTCTCCGGTCGTCCAGATTACGAGCAGTACTTC. Translated: CASSLSGRPDYEQYF. This chain joins TRBV5-1 and TRBJ2-7, with D hard to call. V lost 4 bases to trimming and J lost 4 bases, with 18 bases between them. Per the germline V gene, CDR1 is SGHRS and CDR2 is YFSETQ. This CDR3 has 15 residues.

The genes are TRBV5-1 and TRBJ2-7; a weak D match, TRBD2 (5 bases). The CDR3 loop spans 14 amino acids. The germline CDR1 and CDR2 sequences are SGHRS and YFSETQ. V lost 4 bases and J lost 5, with 16 bases in between. The CDR3 nucleotides are TGCGCCAGCAGCCTGGCGGTGGCAGCGGACGAGCAGTACTTC. Residues: CASSLAVAADEQYF.

The chain combines TRBV15 with TRBJ2-2; no reliable D call. Trimming cost V 3 bases and J 8 bases, with 7 bases left between them. The CDR3 spans 12 residues. Germline V gene lookup returns CDR1 LNHNV and CDR2 YYDKDF (reference sequence). The CDR3 nucleotides read TGTGCCACCAGCAGTCGTCGGGGGGAGCTGTTTTTT. Protein: CATSSRRGELFF.

This clonotype was counted between two and nine times. This chain joins TRBV10-1 and TRBJ2-3; no reliable D call. The V gene's germline CDR1 is WNHNN and CDR2 SYGVQD (reference sequence). The CDR3 spans 14 residues. V lost 5 bases to trimming and J lost 7 bases, with 16 bases between them. This CDR3 is CASSLDGTTNTQYF. CDR3 DNA sequence: TGCGCCAGCAGTTTGGACGGTACTACTAATACGCAGTATTTT.

The chain employs TRBV12-3 or TRBV12-4 and TRBJ1-2; D perhaps matches TRBD1 (5 bases). Deletions cut 6 bases from V and 3 bases from J, with 17 bases between. The CDR3 is 15 residues long. This CDR3 is CASRSSQGSYYGYTF. The CDR3 nucleotides read TGTGCCAGCAGGTCAAGCCAGGGATCCTACTATGGCTACACCTTC.

The chain combines TRBV7-9 with TRBJ2-7; 8 positions agree with TRBD2. Trimming cost V 5 bases and J 6 bases; bases outside gene matches: 9. Germline CDR1 is SEHNR and CDR2 is FQNEAQ (reference sequence). The CDR3 loop spans 14 amino acids. Here the CDR3 reads CASSRRAGGSEQYF. The CDR3 DNA reads TGTGCCAGCAGCCGGAGGGCGGGAGGATCCGAGCAGTACTTC.

This clonotype came up a few times. The chain has TRBV5-1 and TRBJ2-7; 8 nucleotides agree with TRBD1. Germline values: CDR1 SGHRS, CDR2 YFSETQ. The junction had 11 bases not matched to a gene; V was cut back by 3 bases and J by 3 bases. The CDR3 loop spans 16 amino acids. In DNA, the CDR3 is TGCGCCAGCAGCTCCCGGCGGGGACAGGAGGGCTACGAGCAGTACTTC. Amino acids: CASSSRRGQEGYEQYF.

The rearrangement uses TRBV6-2 or TRBV6-3 and TRBJ1-6; no clear D. The CDR3 loop spans 12 amino acids. V gave up 3 bases and J gave up 13 bases, with 10 bases separating them. Germline V gene data show CDR1 as MNHEY and CDR2 as SVGEGT. The chain's CDR3 is CASSYHPEPLHF. CDR3 nucleotides: TGTGCCAGCAGTTATCACCCAGAGCCCCTCCACTTT.

This clonotype was seen many times. The chain combines TRBV20-1 with TRBJ2-7; 7 positions agree with TRBD2. The CDR3 is 12 residues long. Looked up from germline, CDR1 is DFQATT and CDR2 is SNEGSKA (reference sequence). The trim removed 2 bases at V and 4 bases at J, leaving 2 bases unmatched. For the CDR3, the DNA is TGCAGTGCTAGACTAGCGGAGTACGAGCAGTACTTC. It codes for CSARLAEYEQYF.

The chain has TRBV29-1 and TRBJ2-1; possible D gene TRBD2, 5 bases. V gave up 6 bases and J gave up 8 bases, with 20 bases separating them. Germline V gene sequence: CDR1 SQVTM, CDR2 ANQGSEA. The CDR3 is 14 amino acids. In DNA, the CDR3 is TGCAGCGTGTCCGGACTGGTCCTTTCGGATGAGCAGTTCTTC. Amino acids: CSVSGLVLSDEQFF.

This clonotype has ten or more counts. This chain uses TRBV28 with TRBJ1-1, with D possibly TRBD1 on 6 matching bases. Germline V gene lookup returns CDR1 MDHEN and CDR2 SYDVKM. The CDR3 extends over 16 amino acids. Trimming left V 3 bases short and J 11 bases short, with 25 bases between. The CDR3 spells CASSFSSQGGSPRAFF. The CDR3, as DNA: TGTGCCAGCAGTTTTTCGTCACAGGGTGGTTCTCCCAGGGCTTTCTTT.